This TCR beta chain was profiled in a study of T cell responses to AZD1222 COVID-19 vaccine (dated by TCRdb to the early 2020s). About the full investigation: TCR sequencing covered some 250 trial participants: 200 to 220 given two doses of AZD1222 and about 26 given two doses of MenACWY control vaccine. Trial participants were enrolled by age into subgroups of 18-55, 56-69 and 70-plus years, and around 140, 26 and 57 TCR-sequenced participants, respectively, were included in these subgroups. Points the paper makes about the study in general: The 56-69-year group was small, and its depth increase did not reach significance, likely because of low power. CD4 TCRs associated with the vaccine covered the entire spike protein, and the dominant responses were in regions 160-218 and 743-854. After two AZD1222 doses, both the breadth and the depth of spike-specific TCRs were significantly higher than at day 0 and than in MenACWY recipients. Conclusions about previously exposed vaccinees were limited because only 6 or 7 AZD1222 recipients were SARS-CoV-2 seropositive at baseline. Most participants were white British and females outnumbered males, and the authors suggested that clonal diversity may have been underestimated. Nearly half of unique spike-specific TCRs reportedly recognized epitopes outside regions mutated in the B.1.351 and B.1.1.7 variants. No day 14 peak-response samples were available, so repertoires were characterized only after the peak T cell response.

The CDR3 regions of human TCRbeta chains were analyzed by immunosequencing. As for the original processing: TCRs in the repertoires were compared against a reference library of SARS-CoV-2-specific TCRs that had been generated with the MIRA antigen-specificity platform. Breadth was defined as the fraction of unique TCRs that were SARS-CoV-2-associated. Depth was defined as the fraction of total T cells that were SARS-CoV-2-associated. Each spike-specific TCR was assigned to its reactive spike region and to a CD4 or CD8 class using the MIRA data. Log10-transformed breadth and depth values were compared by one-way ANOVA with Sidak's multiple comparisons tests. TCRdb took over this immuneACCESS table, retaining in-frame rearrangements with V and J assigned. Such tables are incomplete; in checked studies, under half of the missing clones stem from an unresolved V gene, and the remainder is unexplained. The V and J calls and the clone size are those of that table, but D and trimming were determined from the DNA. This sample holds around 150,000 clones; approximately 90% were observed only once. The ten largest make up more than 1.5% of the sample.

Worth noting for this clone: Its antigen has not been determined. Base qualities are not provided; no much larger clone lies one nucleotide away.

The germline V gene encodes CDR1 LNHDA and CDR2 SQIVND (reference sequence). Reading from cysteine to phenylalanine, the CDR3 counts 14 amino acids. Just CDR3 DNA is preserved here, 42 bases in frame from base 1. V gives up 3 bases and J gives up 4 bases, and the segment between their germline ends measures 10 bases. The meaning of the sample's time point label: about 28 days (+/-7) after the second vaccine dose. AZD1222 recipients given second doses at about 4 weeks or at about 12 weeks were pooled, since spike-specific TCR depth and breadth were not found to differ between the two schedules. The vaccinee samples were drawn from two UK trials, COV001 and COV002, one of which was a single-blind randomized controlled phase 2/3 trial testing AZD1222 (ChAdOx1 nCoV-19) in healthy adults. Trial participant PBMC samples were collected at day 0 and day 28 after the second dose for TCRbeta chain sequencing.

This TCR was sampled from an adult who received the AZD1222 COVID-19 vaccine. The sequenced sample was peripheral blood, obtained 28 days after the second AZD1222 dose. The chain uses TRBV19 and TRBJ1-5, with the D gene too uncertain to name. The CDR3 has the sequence CASSIYNTNQPQHF. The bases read TGTGCCAGTAGTATCTACAATACAAATCAGCCCCAGCATTTT.